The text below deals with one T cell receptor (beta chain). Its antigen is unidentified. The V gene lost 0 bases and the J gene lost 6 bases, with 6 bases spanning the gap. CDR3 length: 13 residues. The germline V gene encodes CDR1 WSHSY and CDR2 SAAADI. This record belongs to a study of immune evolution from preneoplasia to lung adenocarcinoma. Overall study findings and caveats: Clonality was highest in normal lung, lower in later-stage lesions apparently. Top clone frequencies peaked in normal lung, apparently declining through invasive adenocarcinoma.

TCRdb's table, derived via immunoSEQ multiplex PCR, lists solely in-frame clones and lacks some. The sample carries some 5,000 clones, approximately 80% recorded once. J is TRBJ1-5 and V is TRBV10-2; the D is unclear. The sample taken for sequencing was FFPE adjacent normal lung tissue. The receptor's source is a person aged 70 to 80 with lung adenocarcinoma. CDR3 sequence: CASSESESQPQHF. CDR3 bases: TGCGCCAGCAGTGAGTCGGAAAGTCAGCCCCAGCATTTT.